These 18 T cell receptor beta chains originate from one sample sequenced in a study of CD8 T cells in Susac syndrome. RNA amounts of 0.5 to 1 ug underwent reverse transcription with random hexamers. TCRdb re-called the immunoSEQ multiplex PCR reads with MiXCR, one entry per CDR3 protein. There are 100,000 to 150,000 distinct CDR3 sequences in the sample; about 92% occur only once, and around 0.3% lies in the top ten. Source material: CD8+ T cells from PBMCs. Receptors were obtained from a human donor with multiple sclerosis.

The chain links TRBV7-8 to TRBJ2-7; D perhaps matches TRBD1 (6 bases). The V end was cut by 2 bases, the J end by 7 bases, with 15 bases between. From germline, CDR1 is SGHVS and CDR2 FQNEAQ. This CDR3 is 14 amino acids long. CDR3 amino acids: CASSLRGSLEEQYV. CDR3 DNA sequence: TGTGCCAGCAGCTTAAGGGGGAGTCTGGAAGAGCAGTACGTC.

This chain joins TRBV7-9 and TRBJ1-5; D is uncertain. Trimming pared 0 bases from V and 6 bases from J, leaving 9 bases between. Germline V gene lookup returns CDR1 SEHNR and CDR2 FQNEAQ (reference sequence). The length of the CDR3 is 14 residues. CDR3 protein: CASSLAGHSQPQHF. The CDR3 DNA is TGTGCCAGCAGCTTAGCAGGGCACAGTCAGCCCCAGCATTTT.

The chain has TRBV7-9 and TRBJ2-3; 9 nucleotides agree with TRBD1. This CDR3 comprises 18 residues. Germline V gene data show CDR1 as SEHNR and CDR2 as FQNEAQ (reference sequence). The ends lost 2 bases at V and 1 base at J; junction bases unmatched: 10. The CDR3 nucleotides read TGTGCCAGCAGCTTAACACAGGGGGCCGGCGGAGGCACAGATACGCAGTATTTT. Its protein is CASSLTQGAGGGTDTQYF.

The genes are TRBV9 and TRBJ2-2; 9 nucleotides line up with TRBD1. J lost 3 bases, V lost 3 bases, and 6 bases had no gene match. Germline lookup yields CDR1 SGDLS and CDR2 YYNGEE. The CDR3 spans 16 residues. CDR3: CASSARRDRDTGELFF. The CDR3 coding sequence is TGTGCCAGCAGCGCCCGCCGGGACAGGGACACCGGGGAGCTGTTTTTT. The whole variable domain, remainder taken from reference TRBV9 and TRBJ2-2, is DSGVTQTPKHLITATGQRVTLRCSPRSGDLSVYWYQQSLDQGLQFLIQYYNGEERAKGNILERFSAQQFPDLHSELNLSSLELGDSALYFCASSARRDRDTGELFFGEGSRLTVL.

V and J are TRBV2 and TRBJ1-3; no clear D gene. V shed 3 bases and J shed 0 bases, with 6 bases lying between them. CDR3 length: 14 amino acids. In germline, CDR1 is SNHLY, CDR2 FYNNEI. CDR3 sequence: CASSDGSSGNTIYF. The CDR3 DNA sequence: TGTGCCAGCAGTGACGGTTCCTCTGGAAACACCATATATTTT.

The V call is TRBV6-1, the J call TRBJ2-7; no clear D gene. V was pared by 8 bases and J by 9 bases, with 23 bases between. This CDR3 region has 14 residues. Germline assignment: CDR1 MNHNS and CDR2 SASEGT. Here the CDR3 DNA reads TGTGCCAGCCCGCGACCCCCTACAAGGACGGGGCAGTACTTC. It encodes CASPRPPTRTGQYF.

The rearrangement joins TRBV5-1 to TRBJ2-7; D call uncertain. Germline CDR1 and CDR2: SGHRS and YFSETQ. The CDR3 is 14 residues long. Trimming cost V 0 bases and J 0 bases, with 7 bases left between them. The CDR3: CASSLVPSSYEQYF. The CDR3 bases are TGCGCCAGCAGCTTGGTCCCTAGCTCCTACGAGCAGTACTTC.

V usage is TRBV30 and J usage is TRBJ1-1, with 7 bases aligning to TRBD1. After removal of 2 bases from V and 8 bases from J, the junction contained 11 bases not matched to a gene. Germline-derived CDR1 and CDR2 are GTSNPN and SVGIG (reference sequence). The length of the CDR3 is 14 residues. The CDR3 DNA reads TGTGCCTGGAGTCTCACCGGGACAGAGAAAGAAGCTTTCTTT. Protein: CAWSLTGTEKEAFF.

This clonotype was seen a few times. V usage is TRBV5-1 and J usage is TRBJ2-7; TRBD2 might be the D (6 bases). The ends were cut back, 5 bases at V and 1 base at J, with 13 bases in the middle. Germline V gene data show CDR1 as SGHRS and CDR2 as YFSETQ. CDR3 length equals 14 residues. The CDR3 loop reads CASSPGVGSYEQYV. CDR3 nucleotide sequence: TGCGCCAGCAGTCCGGGAGTAGGGTCCTACGAGCAGTACGTC.

The chain carries TRBV5-1 and TRBJ2-1, with D perhaps matching TRBD1 (5 bases). This CDR3 spans 16 amino acids. CDR1 is SGHRS and CDR2 is YFSETQ in the germline V gene. V was pared by 2 bases and J by 6 bases, with 18 bases between. CDR3 residues: CASSFSQGILPNEQFF. CDR3 nucleotides: TGCGCCAGCAGCTTCTCCCAGGGCATTTTGCCCAATGAGCAGTTCTTC.

V and J are TRBV4-1 and TRBJ1-3; 7 bases fit TRBD1. CDR1 is MGHRA and CDR2 is YSYEKL in the germline V gene. The CDR3 consists of 12 residues. With 3 bases clipped from V and 13 bases from J, the junction kept 6 bases outside the gene matches. The CDR3 here is CASSHDRETIYF. The CDR3, as DNA: TGCGCCAGCAGCCACGACAGGGAAACTATATATTTT.

This clonotype has only one observation. This chain uses TRBV9 with TRBJ2-1; TRBD2 matches 9 bases. CDR1 and CDR2 from the germline V gene are SGDLS and YYNGEE. The CDR3 is 15 amino acids. Trimming took 3 bases from V and 2 from J; bases not matched to a gene: 3. In DNA form, the CDR3 reads TGTGCCAGCAGCGATAGCGGGGGTACCTACAATGAGCAGTTCTTC. Translation gives CASSDSGGTYNEQFF.

V and J are TRBV4-1 and TRBJ2-7; 10 bases match TRBD1. CDR3 length: 17 amino acids. Germline V gene lookup returns CDR1 MGHRA and CDR2 YSYEKL. Trimming removed 1 base from V and 1 base from J; junction bases left unmatched: 7. CDR3: CASSQVSPDRGSYEQYF. The CDR3 nucleotides are TGCGCCAGCAGCCAAGTTTCGCCGGACAGGGGGTCCTACGAGCAGTACTTC.

This clonotype was observed a single time. The chain uses TRBV30 and TRBJ1-4; D gene ambiguous. The CDR3 spans 14 residues. The V gene lost 5 bases and the J gene lost 3 bases, with 13 bases spanning the gap. Germline values: CDR1 GTSNPN, CDR2 SVGIG (reference sequence). CDR3 residues: CAWEAGSPNEKLFF. The DNA for the CDR3 is TGTGCCTGGGAAGCCGGGTCGCCTAATGAAAAACTGTTTTTT.

The chain uses TRBV7-3 and TRBJ2-2; D unclear. CDR3 size: 16 residues. Trimming left V 5 bases short and J 2 bases short, with 15 bases between. Germline loops: CDR1 SGHTA, CDR2 FQGTGA. This CDR3 is CASSPREVFNTGELFF. CDR3 in DNA: TGTGCCAGCAGCCCCCGAGAAGTGTTTAACACCGGGGAGCTGTTTTTT.

The V and J genes are TRBV27 and TRBJ2-2, with TRBD2 matching over 7 bases. Germline V lookup: CDR1 MNHEY, CDR2 SMNVEV (reference sequence). The V segment lost 4 bases and the J segment 7 bases; nucleotides outside the gene matches: 9. The CDR3 totals 15 residues. CDR3 residues: CASSYGLESGGELFF. CDR3 coding DNA: TGTGCCAGCAGTTACGGACTAGAAAGTGGCGGGGAGCTGTTTTTT.

This clonotype was recorded once. The chain employs TRBV28 and TRBJ2-2; D is ambiguous. Germline loops: CDR1 MDHEN, CDR2 SYDVKM. This CDR3 region has 14 residues. V lost 6 bases and J lost 10, with 18 bases in between. CDR3 DNA: TGTGCCAGCAGGGTCGACACCAACACCAAGGAGCTGTTTTTT. It is translated as CASRVDTNTKELFF.

The rearrangement joins TRBV5-1 to TRBJ1-1; 7 positions agree with TRBD1. The CDR3 has 15 residues. CDR1 SGHRS and CDR2 YFSETQ come from the germline V gene. J gave up 8 bases and V 5 bases, and 15 bases lay outside the gene matches. The CDR3 nucleotides are TGCGCCAGCAGAGACCGGGACAGTCTAAAGTGGGAAGCTTTCTTT. This translates into CASRDRDSLKWEAFF. The complete variable domain, with remaining parts taken from reference TRBV5-1 and TRBJ1-1, reads KAGVTQTPRYLIKTRGQQVTLSCSPISGHRSVSWYQQTPGQGLQFLFEYFSETQRNKGNFPGRFSGRQFSNSRSEMNVSTLELGDSALYLCASRDRDSLKWEAFFGQGTRLTVV.